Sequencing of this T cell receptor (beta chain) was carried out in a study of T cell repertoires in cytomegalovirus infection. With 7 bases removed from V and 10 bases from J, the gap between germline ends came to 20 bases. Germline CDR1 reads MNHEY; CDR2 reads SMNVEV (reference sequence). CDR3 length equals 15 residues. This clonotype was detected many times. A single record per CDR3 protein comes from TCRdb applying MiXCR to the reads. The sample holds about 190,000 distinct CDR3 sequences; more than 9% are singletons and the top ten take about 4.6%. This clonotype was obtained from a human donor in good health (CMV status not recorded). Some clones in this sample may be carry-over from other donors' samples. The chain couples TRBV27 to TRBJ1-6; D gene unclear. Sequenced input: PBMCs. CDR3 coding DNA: TGTGCCAGCAAGGCCAGTTTGGTTGGTGGATCACCCCTCCACTTT. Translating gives CASKASLVGGSPLHF.